Given below is one TCR beta chain in context. This specimen belongs to a study of CD8 T cells in Susac syndrome. Reverse transcription of about 0.5 to 1 ug RNA used random hexamers. The amplification used immunoSEQ multiplex PCR on TCR beta CDR3; it spanned 54 Vbeta and 13 Jbeta. TCRdb processed the immunoSEQ multiplex PCR reads anew with MiXCR; each CDR3 protein has one entry. The sample contains approximately 300,000 distinct CDR3 sequences, around 89% of which appear only once. TEMRA cells were FACS-enriched, while CD8+ and CD4+ T cells were negatively isolated. The source of this sequence is a human donor with multiple sclerosis. Sequencing was performed on CD8+ T cells from PBMCs.

This CDR3 is CASSQGSNTDTQYF. Here the CDR3 DNA reads TGTGCCAGCAGCCAAGGTTCGAACACAGATACGCAGTATTTT. The chain uses TRBV14 and TRBJ2-3; D ambiguous. V dropped 1 base and J dropped 2 bases, with 7 bases sitting between them. The germline gives CDR1 SGHDN, CDR2 FVKESK. This CDR3 has 14 residues.